The entry that follows covers one T cell receptor beta chain sequence. Its antigen is unknown. Other DNA sequences within the sample encode an identical CDR3. The CDR3 loop spans 14 amino acids. Germline V gene data show CDR1 as SEHNR and CDR2 as FQNEAQ (reference sequence). Trimming shortened V by 6 bases and J by 1 base, and 9 bases separated the two germline ends. Assay: immunoSEQ multiplex PCR; the TCRdb copy retains only in-frame clones and omits some. The profile shows over 400,000 clones, 81% of them singletons. The data derive from a study of shared clonotypes between healthy human individuals. Study outcomes and limitations: Only blood was sampled; tissue repertoires likely differ.

Genomic DNA came from 90 million or so PBMCs in unsorted samples. The chain joins TRBV7-9 to TRBJ2-2; a possible D gene is TRBD2 (6 bases). The receptor comes from a woman in her thirties or forties in good health. Some clones in this sample may be carry-over from other donors' samples. What was sequenced was PBMCs. CDR3 loop: CASRGRENTGELFF. For the CDR3, the DNA is TGTGCCAGCAGGGGGCGGGAGAACACCGGGGAGCTGTTTTTT. Full variable domain (remainder filled in from reference TRBV7-9 and TRBJ2-2): DTGVSQNPRHKITKRGQNVTFRCDPISEHNRLYWYRQTLGQGPEFLTYFQNEAQLEKSRLLSDRFSAERPKGSFSTLEIQRTEQGDSAMYLCASRGRENTGELFFGEGSRLTVL.